This TCR beta chain was observed in a study of T-cell memory formation after mild COVID-19. From 5'RACE with constant-segment primers came TCR alpha and TCR beta cDNA libraries that carried sample barcodes and UMIs. Using its own MiXCR run on the 5' RACE reads, TCRdb lists one record per CDR3 protein. Altogether some 150,000 distinct CDR3 sequences are present, 20% to 25% being singletons, with the ten largest covering roughly 24%. Comment on this clonotype: Its specificity is unknown.

Study-level results: There was a balanced CD4/CD8 profile in clones contracting day 15 to 85, and later expanders leaned CD4+. That cross-reactive memory joined was suggested by some responding clones appearing in pre-infection memory.

CDR3 length equals 18 residues. Germline V lookup: CDR1 KGHDR, CDR2 SFDVKD. The V and J ends lost 3 bases and 4 bases, in that order; junction bases with no gene match: 15. Input material: PBMCs or a T cell subset sorted from them (not recorded which). This TCR was recovered from an adult woman who had mild COVID-19 (a few samples of this study predate the infection). Cell type and time point are not known. The V and J genes are TRBV24-1 and TRBJ2-3, with 7 bases lining up with TRBD2. The DNA of the CDR3 is TGTGCCACCAGTGATCCCAACCCCGCGGGGGTCGCAGCAGATACGCAGTATTTT. This codes for CATSDPNPAGVAADTQYF.